This passage covers 23 T cell receptor beta chains from one sample sequenced in a study of CD8 T cells in Susac syndrome. RNA totalling roughly 0.45 to 1 ug underwent reverse transcription with random hexamers. TCRdb reprocessed the immunoSEQ multiplex PCR reads with MiXCR, giving one entry per CDR3 protein. Among approximately 110,000 distinct CDR3 sequences listed, around 94% were seen once. Sequencing was performed on CD4+ T cells from PBMCs. The receptors come from a human donor in good health.

The chain links TRBV12-3 or TRBV12-4 to TRBJ2-6; D gene unclear. V was pared by 6 bases and J by 0 bases, with 3 bases between. CDR3 length: 13 amino acids. CDR3 nucleotides: TGTGCCAGCAGGTACTCTGGGGCCAACGTCCTGACTTTC. Protein: CASRYSGANVLTF.

The rearrangement links TRBV23-1 to TRBJ1-1; the match to TRBD1 covers 8 bases. TRBV23-1 is flagged as an ORF with uncertain function. The CDR3 is 11 residues long. J lost 9 bases, V lost 6 bases, and 3 bases had no gene match. The CDR3 DNA sequence: TGCGCCAGCAGACGGGACAGGCAAGCTTTCTTT. Translation: CASRRDRQAFF.

The J gene is TRBJ1-2, the V gene TRBV20-1, with TRBD1 as a possible D gene (5 bases). Trimming shortened V by 3 bases and J by 4 bases, and 18 bases separated the two germline ends. This CDR3 comprises 15 residues. The germline gives CDR1 DFQATT, CDR2 SNEGSKA (reference sequence). CDR3 sequence (DNA): TGCAGTGCTAGTCCCCCGTCAAGCAGGGTCTATGGCTACACCTTC. It encodes CSASPPSSRVYGYTF.

This sequence joins TRBV2 and TRBJ2-1, with 13 positions matching TRBD2. Germline V lookup: CDR1 SNHLY, CDR2 FYNNEI. The CDR3 runs 15 residues. V shed 9 bases and J 8 bases; nucleotides not matched to a gene: 10. As DNA, the CDR3 is TGTGCCAGTCAAACCGGGACTAGCGGGACCTATGAGCAGTTCTTC. Translating gives CASQTGTSGTYEQFF.

J is TRBJ2-7 and V is TRBV18, with D tentatively TRBD1 (6 bases). Germline-derived CDR1 and CDR2 are KGHSH and LQKENI. CDR3 length: 14 amino acids. Deletions cut 2 bases from V and 2 bases from J, with 10 bases between. CDR3 sequence reads: CASSPIGQTYEQYF. Here the CDR3 DNA reads TGTGCCAGCTCACCAATCGGACAGACCTACGAGCAGTACTTC.

This chain links TRBV29-1 with TRBJ1-4; weak D call: TRBD1 (5 bases). The V gene's germline CDR1 is SQVTM and CDR2 ANQGSEA. This CDR3 spans 12 amino acids. V lost 4 bases and J 6 bases, leaving 9 bases between the germline ends. CDR3 nucleotides: TGCAGCGTTGGGGGAGGGGATGAAAAACTGTTTTTT. Translation: CSVGGGDEKLFF. Together with reference TRBV29-1 and TRBJ1-4, the CDR3 gives the full variable domain: SAVISQKPSRDICQRGTSLTIQCQVDSQVTMMFWYRQQPGQSLTLIATANQGSEATYESGFVIDKFPISRPNLTFSTLTVSNMSPEDSSIYLCSVGGGDEKLFFGSGTQLSVL.

The chain has TRBV4-1 and TRBJ1-2; D is ambiguous. V was pared by 1 base and J by 2 bases, with 14 bases between. The CDR3 covers 16 residues. Germline-derived CDR1 and CDR2 are MGHRA and YSYEKL. CDR3 amino acids: CASSQVPRSQNYGYTF. The CDR3 DNA follows: TGCGCCAGCAGCCAAGTTCCGAGGTCACAGAACTATGGCTACACCTTC.

This clonotype was observed once. The chain is built from TRBV2 and TRBJ2-1, with D perhaps TRBD1 (6 bases). The V and J ends lost 10 bases and 9 bases respectively, with 16 bases between them. Germline assignment: CDR1 SNHLY and CDR2 FYNNEI. The CDR3 covers 12 residues. CDR3: CATKGDGLEQFF. The CDR3 region has the DNA TGTGCCACCAAGGGGGACGGCCTTGAGCAGTTCTTC.

This clonotype was observed a single time. V usage is TRBV29-1 and J usage is TRBJ2-7; perhaps TRBD2 as D (6 bases). V lost 4 bases, J lost 0 bases, and 13 bases lay in between. CDR3 length: 14 amino acids. Looked up from germline, CDR1 is SQVTM and CDR2 is ANQGSEA. The CDR3 region is CSVASSGSSYEQYF. The CDR3 DNA is TGCAGCGTTGCTAGTAGCGGTAGCTCCTACGAGCAGTACTTC.

The rearrangement uses TRBV20-1 and TRBJ1-2, with 8 nucleotides matching TRBD1. Germline V gene lookup returns CDR1 DFQATT and CDR2 SNEGSKA (reference sequence). V gave up 0 bases and J gave up 2 bases; unmatched junction bases: 5. This CDR3 contains 15 residues. The CDR3 is CSARDRTGPNYGYTF. CDR3 DNA sequence: TGCAGTGCTAGAGATCGGACAGGGCCCAACTATGGCTACACCTTC.

This chain uses TRBV2 with TRBJ2-2, with D perhaps matching TRBD1 (5 bases). CDR3 length: 16 residues. V lost 7 bases and J 2 bases, leaving 17 bases between the germline ends. The germline CDR1 and CDR2 sequences are SNHLY and FYNNEI. CDR3 nucleotide sequence: TGTGCCAGCAAGCCGGGCCCTGGACAAAACACCGGGGAGCTGTTTTTT. It encodes CASKPGPGQNTGELFF. The whole variable domain, filled in from reference TRBV2 and TRBJ2-2, reads EPEVTQTPSHQVTQMGQEVILRCVPISNHLYFYWYRQILGQKVEFLVSFYNNEISEKSEIFDDQFSVERPDGSNFTLKIRSTKLEDSAMYFCASKPGPGQNTGELFFGEGSRLTVL.

This clonotype was seen only once. The chain has TRBV18 and TRBJ1-1; 7 bases align to TRBD1. Germline values: CDR1 KGHSH, CDR2 LQKENI. Trimming took 3 bases from V and 6 from J; bases not matched to a gene: 4. This CDR3 is built from 13 residues. CDR3: CASSPNRGAEAFF. CDR3 DNA: TGTGCCAGCTCACCGAACAGGGGTGCTGAAGCTTTCTTT.

V usage is TRBV11-2 and J usage is TRBJ2-3; 12 positions agree with TRBD2. This CDR3 has 15 residues. V was pared by 6 bases and J by 4 bases, with 5 bases of the junction left unmatched. In germline, CDR1 is SGHAT, CDR2 FQNNGV. This chain's CDR3 is CASRPSGRAADTQYF. The CDR3 DNA reads as TGTGCCAGCAGGCCTAGCGGGAGGGCCGCAGATACGCAGTATTTT.

The rearrangement links TRBV19 to TRBJ2-6; D unclear. CDR1 and CDR2 from the germline V gene are LNHDA and SQIVND (reference sequence). This CDR3 region has 17 residues. The V end was cut by 5 bases, the J end by 0 bases, with 14 bases between. The CDR3 coding sequence is TGTGCCAGTAGTCCCGCCCCGACGTTCTCTGGGGCCAACGTCCTGACTTTC. This sequence encodes CASSPAPTFSGANVLTF.

A remark on this clonotype: Relative to the germline gene, one junction end is altered; a read error may explain this. The chain combines TRBV7-7 with TRBJ2-3, with 11 bases lining up with TRBD2. The CDR3 is made up of 16 amino acids. CDR1 and CDR2 (germline): SSHAT, FNYEAQ (reference sequence). The CDR3 protein is CASSPGLADSTDTQYF. Here the CDR3 DNA reads TGTGCTAGCAGCCCGGGACTAGCGGATTCCACAGATACGCAGTATTTT.

V is TRBV2 and J is TRBJ1-5, with 7 bases identical to TRBD1. The CDR3 sequence is 15 residues long. Germline V CDR1 and CDR2: SNHLY, FYNNEI. Losses at the gene ends were 3 bases for V and 2 bases for J; bases not matched to a gene: 4. The CDR3 DNA reads as TGTGCCAGCAGTGAGAACAGGGGCGGCAATCAGCCCCAGCATTTT. It encodes CASSENRGGNQPQHF. The variable domain in full, with the rest retrieved from reference TRBV2 and TRBJ1-5, is EPEVTQTPSHQVTQMGQEVILRCVPISNHLYFYWYRQILGQKVEFLVSFYNNEISEKSEIFDDQFSVERPDGSNFTLKIRSTKLEDSAMYFCASSENRGGNQPQHFGDGTRLSIL.

The DNA for the CDR3 is TGTGCCAGCTCACCTCTTACGGGGATGGACACTGAAGCTTTCTTT. Residues: CASSPLTGMDTEAFF. This sequence joins TRBV18 and TRBJ1-1; unclear D gene. The CDR3 extends over 15 amino acids. The V gene's germline CDR1 is KGHSH and CDR2 LQKENI. Trimming took off 3 bases at V and 3 bases at J, with 14 bases between the two ends.

The V and J genes are TRBV5-6 and TRBJ1-4; 9 bases fit TRBD1. V trimming: 1 base; J trimming: 8 bases; junction bases outside the gene matches: 3. Germline lookup yields CDR1 SGHDT and CDR2 YYEEEE. The CDR3 spans 14 residues. CDR3 amino acids: CASSLRTGDEKLFF. The CDR3 nucleotides read TGTGCCAGCAGCTTGCGGACAGGGGACGAAAAACTGTTTTTT.

On this clonotype itself: At one boundary the junction diverges from the germline segment, which might be a read error. This chain uses TRBV20-1 with TRBJ1-3, with D perhaps matching TRBD1 (6 bases). CDR1 is DFQATT and CDR2 is SNEGSKA in the germline V gene (reference sequence). The CDR3 has 13 residues. Written as DNA, the CDR3 is TGCAGTGCTCTCAGGGGCTCTGAAAACACCATATATTTT. This encodes CSALRGSENTIYF.

The chain carries TRBV6-5 and TRBJ1-1, with D possibly matching TRBD1 (6 bases). This CDR3 has 15 residues. Germline V gene lookup returns CDR1 MNHEY and CDR2 SVGAGI. Trimming stripped 6 bases from V and 0 bases from J, with 14 bases between. In DNA, the CDR3 is TGTGCCAGCAGGTTCCAACAGGGTATGAACACTGAAGCTTTCTTT. As protein: CASRFQQGMNTEAFF.

The chain carries TRBV20-1 and TRBJ2-2; 16 nucleotides line up with TRBD2. The CDR3 is 19 residues long. With 1 base clipped from V and 2 bases from J, the junction kept 7 bases outside the gene matches. Germline assignment: CDR1 DFQATT and CDR2 SNEGSKA (reference sequence). The DNA for the CDR3 is TGCAGTGCTAGAGTGCCCGGGACTAGCGGGAGGGCCAACACCGGGGAGCTGTTTTTT. It is translated as CSARVPGTSGRANTGELFF.

The chain links TRBV21-1 to TRBJ2-7; the table calls TRBD1, which could not be checked here. TRBV21-1 is labeled a pseudogene. The CDR3 contains 14 residues. The CDR3 nucleotides read TGTGCCAGCAGCAATGGGGCTCAAGCCTACGAGCAGTACTTC. It translates to CASSNGAQAYEQYF.

The chain employs TRBV5-4 and TRBJ2-5; 10 bases match TRBD2. The ends lost 2 bases at V and 3 bases at J; junction bases unmatched: 4. Germline assignment: CDR1 SGHNT and CDR2 YYREEE (reference sequence). The CDR3 consists of 15 residues. The CDR3 bases are TGTGCCAGCAGCTTACGTCTAGCGGGAGAAGAGACCCAGTACTTC. Translation gives CASSLRLAGEETQYF.